Presented here are 25 T cell receptor beta chains from one specimen sequenced in a study of T cell responses to AZD1222 COVID-19 vaccine. Sequencing was performed with immunoSEQ multiplex PCR; in TCRdb, only in-frame clones are kept and a portion is missing. Here the sample spans fewer than 200,000 clones, around 88% being singletons. Sequencing used peripheral blood, obtained 28 days after the second AZD1222 dose. These receptor sequences come from an adult who received the AZD1222 COVID-19 vaccine.

The V gene is TRBV5-4, the J gene TRBJ2-7, with 8 nucleotides matching TRBD1. The CDR3 spans 14 residues. J was trimmed by 6 bases and V by 3 bases; bases with no gene match: 8. CDR1 and CDR2 (germline): SGHNT, YYREEE (reference sequence). Here the CDR3 DNA reads TGTGCCAGCAGCTCTGGACAGGGACCCCTCGAGCAGTACTTC. Translated, it gives CASSSGQGPLEQYF.

This clone occurred a few times. This sequence joins TRBV9 and TRBJ1-3; 7 bases map to TRBD1. The germline CDR1 and CDR2 sequences are SGDLS and YYNGEE. Unmatched junction bases numbered 8, after V lost 2 bases and J lost 3 bases. The CDR3 loop spans 16 amino acids. The CDR3 is CASSVQDRLGGNTIYF. For the CDR3, the DNA is TGTGCCAGCAGCGTCCAGGACAGGCTGGGTGGAAACACCATATATTTT.

V and J are TRBV7-9 and TRBJ2-5; no firm D call. The V gene's germline CDR1 is SEHNR and CDR2 FQNEAQ (reference sequence). This CDR3 spans 11 amino acids. V shed 8 bases and J shed 2 bases, with 6 bases lying between them. CDR3 nucleotide sequence: TGTGCCAGCCGGATGCAAGAGACCCAGTACTTC. Its protein is CASRMQETQYF.

This chain connects TRBV25-1 to TRBJ1-4; no firm D call. In germline, CDR1 is MGHDK, CDR2 SYGVNS. This CDR3 is built from 15 residues. V dropped 3 bases and J dropped 5 bases, with 13 bases sitting between them. CDR3 in amino acids: CASSDSSGGNEKLFF. CDR3 bases: TGTGCCAGCAGTGATTCATCGGGTGGGAATGAAAAACTGTTTTTT.

The chain carries TRBV30 and TRBJ2-7; 9 nucleotides align to TRBD2. J gave up 2 bases and V 4 bases, and 6 bases lay outside the gene matches. Per germline, CDR1 GTSNPN and CDR2 SVGIG (reference sequence). The CDR3 loop spans 14 amino acids. The DNA of the CDR3 is TGTGCCTGGAAGCTAGCGGGATATACCTACGAGCAGTACTTC. Translating it yields CAWKLAGYTYEQYF.

The V gene is TRBV19, the J gene TRBJ1-2; D uncertain. The CDR3 runs to 11 residues. Trimming shortened V by 6 bases and J by 7 bases, and 9 bases separated the two germline ends. Per germline, CDR1 LNHDA and CDR2 SQIVND (reference sequence). CDR3 in DNA: TGTGCCAGTAGATTCGTCGGTGGCTACACCTTC. This translates into CASRFVGGYTF.

The CDR3 DNA is TGTGCCAGCAGGGCGGGGGTCACCGGGGAGCTGTTTTTT. This translates into CASRAGVTGELFF. V usage is TRBV7-8 and J usage is TRBJ2-2; 7 bases match TRBD2. Unmatched junction bases numbered 2, after V lost 6 bases and J lost 4 bases. Germline V CDR1 and CDR2: SGHVS, FQNEAQ. This CDR3 is built from 13 residues. The full variable domain, its missing parts supplied by reference TRBV7-8 and TRBJ2-2, is GAGVSQSPRYKVAKRGQDVALRCDPISGHVSLFWYQQALGQGPEFLTYFQNEAQLDKSGLPSDRFFAERPEGSVSTLKIQRTQQEDSAVYLCASRAGVTGELFFGEGSRLTVL.

The chain uses TRBV2 and TRBJ2-3; the match to TRBD2 covers 11 bases. CDR3 size: 16 residues. V gave up 8 bases and J gave up 2 bases; unmatched junction bases: 9. Germline V gives CDR1 SNHLY, CDR2 FYNNEI. The CDR3 region is CASALAGGSATDTQYF. CDR3 nucleotide sequence: TGTGCCAGCGCCCTAGCGGGGGGCTCCGCCACAGATACGCAGTATTTT.

The gene calls are TRBV6-1 and TRBJ1-5; TRBD1 agrees at 7 bases. CDR1 and CDR2 from the germline V gene are MNHNS and SASEGT. The CDR3 covers 14 residues. After removal of 3 bases from V and 7 bases from J, the junction contained 6 bases not matched to a gene. The CDR3 DNA sequence: TGTGCCAGCAGTGAGGAGACAGGGAGGCAGCCCCAGCATTTT. It translates to CASSEETGRQPQHF.

V and J are TRBV6-5 and TRBJ1-5; 8 bases line up with TRBD1. This CDR3 spans 15 amino acids. V was pared by 7 bases and J by 7 bases, with 12 bases of the junction left unmatched. Germline CDR1 and CDR2: MNHEY and SVGAGI. CDR3 region: CASTVAGGGNQPQHF. As DNA, the CDR3 is TGTGCCAGCACTGTGGCAGGGGGCGGAAACCAGCCCCAGCATTTT.

This clone appeared once. J is TRBJ1-4 and V is TRBV4-2; D uncertain. The CDR3 has 12 residues. V shed 5 bases and J shed 13 bases, with 14 bases lying between them. Germline V gene sequence: CDR1 LGHNA, CDR2 YNFKEQ. Here the CDR3 DNA reads TGTGCCAGCAGCGAGCCCCGGGTCAGACTGTTTTTT. It translates to CASSEPRVRLFF.

For the CDR3, the DNA is TGTGCCAGCAGCTACGGGGGGGCCCAATACAATGAGCAGTTCTTC. It codes for CASSYGGAQYNEQFF. The chain carries TRBV7-8 and TRBJ2-1; 8 bases are a match to TRBD2. This CDR3 comprises 15 residues. Trimming took 4 bases from V and 4 from J; bases not matched to a gene: 6. Germline V gene data show CDR1 as SGHVS and CDR2 as FQNEAQ.

This clone occurred a few times. The gene calls are TRBV29-1 and TRBJ1-1; D not certain. Germline V lookup: CDR1 SQVTM, CDR2 ANQGSEA. Trimming took 7 bases from V and 2 from J, leaving 8 bases between them. This CDR3 is 11 amino acids long. CDR3 DNA: TGCAGCGCCGCAGTTAACACTGAAGCTTTCTTT. This gives the protein CSAAVNTEAFF.

V gene TRBV29-1 combines with J gene TRBJ1-2; TRBD1 is a possible D gene (5 bases). Germline CDR1 reads SQVTM; CDR2 reads ANQGSEA. Trimming removed 3 bases at V and 4 bases at J, with 12 bases between. The CDR3 contains 13 residues. CDR3 amino acids: CSVEEGRGYGYTF. CDR3 DNA sequence: TGCAGCGTTGAGGAGGGGAGGGGCTATGGCTACACCTTC. The full variable domain, its missing parts supplied by reference TRBV29-1 and TRBJ1-2, is SAVISQKPSRDICQRGTSLTIQCQVDSQVTMMFWYRQQPGQSLTLIATANQGSEATYESGFVIDKFPISRPNLTFSTLTVSNMSPEDSSIYLCSVEEGRGYGYTFGSGTRLTVV.

The chain has TRBV5-6 and TRBJ2-6; possibly TRBD1 for D (5 bases). Germline V gene data show CDR1 as SGHDT and CDR2 as YYEEEE. Trimming removed 1 base from V and 3 bases from J, with 20 bases in between. The CDR3 extends over 19 amino acids. The CDR3 reads CASSLSGTGLGDGANVLTF. CDR3 DNA: TGTGCCAGCAGCTTGTCGGGCACAGGCCTAGGGGATGGGGCCAACGTCCTGACTTTC.

CDR3 sequence reads: CASGLTGATIDEQYF. DNA for the CDR3: TGTGCTAGTGGTTTGACGGGGGCGACGATCGACGAGCAGTACTTC. The chain uses TRBV12-5 and TRBJ2-7, with D possibly being TRBD1 or TRBD2 (6 bases each). The V and J ends lost 2 bases and 5 bases respectively, with 16 bases between them. Germline-derived CDR1 and CDR2 are LGHNT and FRNRAP. This CDR3 is built from 15 residues.

V is TRBV18 and J is TRBJ1-5, with a weak D call TRBD1 (6 bases). Germline V gene sequence: CDR1 KGHSH, CDR2 LQKENI. This CDR3 comprises 17 residues. Trimming took 3 bases from V and 0 from J, leaving 15 bases between them. DNA for the CDR3: TGTGCCAGCTCACCCGGGACACTCCTATATAGCAATCAGCCCCAGCATTTT. The encoded protein is CASSPGTLLYSNQPQHF.

The chain combines TRBV3-1 (or the pseudogene TRBV3-2) with TRBJ1-2, with 7 bases that match TRBD1. The length of the CDR3 is 16 residues. Germline-derived CDR1 and CDR2 are LGHDT and YNNKEL (reference sequence). Losses at the gene ends were 4 bases for V and 4 bases for J; bases not matched to a gene: 12. The CDR3, as DNA: TGTGCCAGCAGCCGACTCGGGACAGCCCCTATCTATGGCTACACCTTC. Protein product: CASSRLGTAPIYGYTF.

The chain employs TRBV9 and TRBJ2-5; no definite D call. The CDR3 covers 17 residues. V dropped 4 bases and J dropped 3 bases, with 22 bases sitting between them. The germline gives CDR1 SGDLS, CDR2 YYNGEE. DNA of the CDR3: TGTGCCAGCAGCCTACGGGCCTGGCTGAACCCGGAAGAGACCCAGTACTTC. This codes for CASSLRAWLNPEETQYF.

The J gene is TRBJ1-4, the V gene TRBV12-3 or TRBV12-4; D is unresolved. This CDR3 contains 12 residues. V lost 3 bases and J 4 bases, leaving 3 bases between the germline ends. The CDR3 DNA follows: TGTGCCAGCAGTTTTGGTAATGAAAAACTGTTTTTT. Translation: CASSFGNEKLFF.

This chain links TRBV30 with TRBJ2-3; 7 bases line up with TRBD2. The CDR3 is made up of 14 amino acids. CDR1 is GTSNPN, CDR2 SVGIG, per germline (reference sequence). Germline trimming cut 2 bases from V and 2 bases from J; bases unmatched to any gene: 4. The CDR3 bases are TGTGCCTGGAGTTGGGGGGGACCCACAGATACGCAGTATTTT. Translated, it gives CAWSWGGPTDTQYF.

The chain has TRBV19 and TRBJ2-1, with 9 bases identical to TRBD2. Trimming cost V 6 bases and J 6 bases; bases outside gene matches: 6. CDR3 length equals 14 residues. CDR1 LNHDA and CDR2 SQIVND come from the germline V gene (reference sequence). The CDR3 nucleotides are TGTGCCAGTAGCTTAGCGGGGGCCCCCAATGAGCAGTTCTTC. This codes for CASSLAGAPNEQFF.

This clone has just one count. The rearrangement joins TRBV7-6 to TRBJ2-3; 12 positions match TRBD2. The V gene end was trimmed by 4 bases and the J gene end by 2 bases; junction bases not matched to a gene: 10. The CDR3 is 18 amino acids. Germline-derived CDR1 and CDR2 are SGHVS and FNYEAQ. CDR3 coding DNA: TGTGCCAGCAGCTCACTAGCGGGGGGACGAAGTAACACAGATACGCAGTATTTT. As protein: CASSSLAGGRSNTDTQYF.

V gene TRBV19 combines with J gene TRBJ2-2; the match to TRBD1 covers 7 bases. Losses at the gene ends were 9 bases for V and 0 bases for J; bases not matched to a gene: 7. This CDR3 has 15 residues. Germline V gives CDR1 LNHDA, CDR2 SQIVND (reference sequence). The CDR3 here is CASRWTGANTGELFF. As DNA, the CDR3 is TGTGCCAGCAGATGGACAGGAGCGAACACCGGGGAGCTGTTTTTT.

V and J are TRBV10-2 and TRBJ2-4; D gene unclear. V was clipped by 3 bases and J by 0 bases, with 9 bases between them. From germline, CDR1 is WSHSY and CDR2 SAAADI. This CDR3 is 15 amino acids long. CDR3: CASSEGQLAKNIQYF. The CDR3 region has the DNA TGCGCCAGCAGTGAAGGTCAGCTAGCCAAAAACATTCAGTACTTC.